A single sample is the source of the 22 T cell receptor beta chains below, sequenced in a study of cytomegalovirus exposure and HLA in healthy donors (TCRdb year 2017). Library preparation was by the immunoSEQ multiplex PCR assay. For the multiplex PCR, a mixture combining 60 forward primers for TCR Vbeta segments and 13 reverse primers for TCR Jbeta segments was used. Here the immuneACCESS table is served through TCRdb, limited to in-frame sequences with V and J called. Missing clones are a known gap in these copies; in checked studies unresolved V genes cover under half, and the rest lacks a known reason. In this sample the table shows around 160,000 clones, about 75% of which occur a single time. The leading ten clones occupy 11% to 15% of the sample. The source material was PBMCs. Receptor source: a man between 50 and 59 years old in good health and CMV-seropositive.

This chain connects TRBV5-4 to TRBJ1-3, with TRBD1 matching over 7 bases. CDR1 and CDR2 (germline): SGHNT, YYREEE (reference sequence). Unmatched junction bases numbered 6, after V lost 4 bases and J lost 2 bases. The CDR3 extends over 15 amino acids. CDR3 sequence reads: CASSLSGTAGNTIYF. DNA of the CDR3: TGTGCCAGCAGCCTCTCCGGGACAGCTGGAAACACCATATATTTT.

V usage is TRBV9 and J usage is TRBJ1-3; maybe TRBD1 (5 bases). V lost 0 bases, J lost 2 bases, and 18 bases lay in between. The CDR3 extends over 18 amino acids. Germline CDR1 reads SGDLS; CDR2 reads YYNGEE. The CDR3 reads CASSVGAGPSSTGNTIYF. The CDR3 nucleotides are TGTGCCAGCAGCGTAGGGGCAGGGCCCTCTTCAACTGGAAACACCATATATTTT.

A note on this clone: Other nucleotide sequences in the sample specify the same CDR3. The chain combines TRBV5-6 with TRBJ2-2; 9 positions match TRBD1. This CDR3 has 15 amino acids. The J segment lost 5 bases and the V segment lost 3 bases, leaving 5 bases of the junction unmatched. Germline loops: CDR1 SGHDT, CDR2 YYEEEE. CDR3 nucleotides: TGTGCCAGCAGCTACGGGACAGGGTATACCGGGGAGCTGTTTTTT. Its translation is CASSYGTGYTGELFF.

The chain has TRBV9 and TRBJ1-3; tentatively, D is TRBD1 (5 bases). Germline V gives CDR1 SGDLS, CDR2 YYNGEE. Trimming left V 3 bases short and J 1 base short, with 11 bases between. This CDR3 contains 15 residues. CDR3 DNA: TGTGCCAGCAGCGGCACAGGCTTTTCTGGAAACACCATATATTTT. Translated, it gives CASSGTGFSGNTIYF.

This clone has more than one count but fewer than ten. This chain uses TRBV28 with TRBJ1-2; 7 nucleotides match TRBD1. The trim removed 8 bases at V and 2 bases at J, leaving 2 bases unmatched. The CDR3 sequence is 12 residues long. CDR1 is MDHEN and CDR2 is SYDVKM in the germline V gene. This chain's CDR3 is CASWGQNYGYTF. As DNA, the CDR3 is TGTGCCAGCTGGGGACAGAACTATGGCTACACCTTC.

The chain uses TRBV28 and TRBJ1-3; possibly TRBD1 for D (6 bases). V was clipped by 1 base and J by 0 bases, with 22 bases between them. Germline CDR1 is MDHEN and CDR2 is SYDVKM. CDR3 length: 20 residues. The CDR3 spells CASSLLRGGLPIFSGNTIYF. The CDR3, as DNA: TGTGCCAGCAGTTTATTGAGGGGGGGCCTACCGATCTTCTCTGGAAACACCATATATTTT.

The CDR3 sequence: CASSQVLSGGTPDTQYF. The CDR3 region has the DNA TGTGCCAGCAGCCAAGTATTAAGCGGGGGGACCCCAGATACGCAGTATTTT. The V call is TRBV4-2, the J call TRBJ2-3; 9 bases line up with TRBD2. There are 17 residues in the CDR3. Looked up from germline, CDR1 is LGHNA and CDR2 is YNFKEQ. J lost 4 bases, V lost 1 base, and 9 bases had no gene match.

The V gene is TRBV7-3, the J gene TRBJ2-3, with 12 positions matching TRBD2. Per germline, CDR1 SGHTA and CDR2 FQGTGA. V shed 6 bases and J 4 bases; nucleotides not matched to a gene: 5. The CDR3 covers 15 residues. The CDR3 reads CASRSRTSGADTQYF. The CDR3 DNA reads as TGTGCCAGCAGATCCAGGACTAGCGGGGCAGATACGCAGTATTTT.

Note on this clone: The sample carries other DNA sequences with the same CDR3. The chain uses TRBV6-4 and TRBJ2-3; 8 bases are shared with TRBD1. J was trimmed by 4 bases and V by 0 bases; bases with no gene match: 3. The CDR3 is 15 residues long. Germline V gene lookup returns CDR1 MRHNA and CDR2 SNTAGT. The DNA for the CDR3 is TGTGCCAGCAGTGACTCCGGACAGGGCGCAGATACGCAGTATTTT. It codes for CASSDSGQGADTQYF.

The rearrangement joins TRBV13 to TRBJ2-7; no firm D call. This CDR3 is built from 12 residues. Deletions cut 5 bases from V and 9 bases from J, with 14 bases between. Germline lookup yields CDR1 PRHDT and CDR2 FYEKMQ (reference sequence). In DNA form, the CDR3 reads TGTGCCAGCAGCCAGACGGGTTTAGGGCAGTACTTC. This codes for CASSQTGLGQYF.

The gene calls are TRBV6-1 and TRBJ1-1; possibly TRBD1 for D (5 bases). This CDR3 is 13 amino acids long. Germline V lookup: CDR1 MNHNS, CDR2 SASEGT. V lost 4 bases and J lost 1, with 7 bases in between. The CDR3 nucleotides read TGTGCCAGCAGTGCAGACAGGAACACTGAAGCTTTCTTT. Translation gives CASSADRNTEAFF.

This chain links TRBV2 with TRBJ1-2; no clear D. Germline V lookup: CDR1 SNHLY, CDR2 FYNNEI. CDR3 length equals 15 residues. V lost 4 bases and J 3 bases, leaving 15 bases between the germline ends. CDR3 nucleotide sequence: TGTGCCAGCAGTGGGGGTGGGAGTTATTACTATGGCTACACCTTC. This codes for CASSGGGSYYYGYTF.

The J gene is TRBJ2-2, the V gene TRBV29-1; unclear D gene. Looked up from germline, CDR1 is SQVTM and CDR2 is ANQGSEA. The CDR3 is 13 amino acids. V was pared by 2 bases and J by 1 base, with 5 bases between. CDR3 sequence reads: CSVELLNTGELFF. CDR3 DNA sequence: TGCAGCGTTGAACTCCTGAACACCGGGGAGCTGTTTTTT.

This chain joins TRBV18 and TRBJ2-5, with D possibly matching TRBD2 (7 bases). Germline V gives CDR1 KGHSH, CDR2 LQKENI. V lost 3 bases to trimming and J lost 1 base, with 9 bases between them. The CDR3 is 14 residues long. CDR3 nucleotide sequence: TGTGCCAGCTCACCTGCGGGGGCCCAAGAGACCCAGTACTTC. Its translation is CASSPAGAQETQYF.

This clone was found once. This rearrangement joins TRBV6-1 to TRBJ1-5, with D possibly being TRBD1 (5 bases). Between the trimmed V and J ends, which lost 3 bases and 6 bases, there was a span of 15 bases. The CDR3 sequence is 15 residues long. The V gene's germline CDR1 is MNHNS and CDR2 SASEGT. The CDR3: CASSENWAGLQPQHF. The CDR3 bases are TGTGCCAGCAGTGAGAATTGGGCAGGGCTTCAGCCCCAGCATTTT.

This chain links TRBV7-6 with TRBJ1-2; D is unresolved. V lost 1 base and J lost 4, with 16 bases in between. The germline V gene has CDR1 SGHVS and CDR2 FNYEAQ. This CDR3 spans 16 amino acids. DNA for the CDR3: TGTGCCAGCAGCTTAGGGGCCGGGAAAGAGGCCTATGGCTACACCTTC. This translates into CASSLGAGKEAYGYTF.

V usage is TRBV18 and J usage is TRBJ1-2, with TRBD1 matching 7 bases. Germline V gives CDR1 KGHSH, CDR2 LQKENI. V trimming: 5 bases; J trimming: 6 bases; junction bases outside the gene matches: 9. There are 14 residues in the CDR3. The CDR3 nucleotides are TGTGCCAGCTCAAACTCACAGGGGAGAGATGGCTACACCTTC. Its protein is CASSNSQGRDGYTF.

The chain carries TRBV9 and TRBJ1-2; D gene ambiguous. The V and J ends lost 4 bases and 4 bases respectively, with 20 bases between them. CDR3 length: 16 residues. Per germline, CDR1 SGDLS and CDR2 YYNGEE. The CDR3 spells CASSPQVQTPIYGYTF. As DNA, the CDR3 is TGTGCCAGCAGCCCCCAGGTACAGACACCCATCTATGGCTACACCTTC.

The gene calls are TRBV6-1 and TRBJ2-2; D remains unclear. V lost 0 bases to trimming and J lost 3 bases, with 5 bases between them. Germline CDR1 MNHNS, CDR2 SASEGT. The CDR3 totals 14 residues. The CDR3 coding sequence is TGTGCCAGCAGTGAAGCTACTGACACCGGGGAGCTGTTTTTT. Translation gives CASSEATDTGELFF.

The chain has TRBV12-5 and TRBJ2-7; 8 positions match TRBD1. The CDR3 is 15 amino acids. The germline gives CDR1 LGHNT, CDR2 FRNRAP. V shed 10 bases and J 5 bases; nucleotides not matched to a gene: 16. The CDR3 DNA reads TGTGCTATCCAGCCCTGGACAGGGAATCGCGACGAGCAGTACGTC. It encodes CAIQPWTGNRDEQYV.

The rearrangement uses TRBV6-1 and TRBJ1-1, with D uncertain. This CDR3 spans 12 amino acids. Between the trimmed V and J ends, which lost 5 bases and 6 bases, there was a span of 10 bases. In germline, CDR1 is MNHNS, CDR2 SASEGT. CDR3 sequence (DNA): TGTGCCAGCAGTCCCTGGGCAGCTGAAGCTTTCTTT. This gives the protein CASSPWAAEAFF.

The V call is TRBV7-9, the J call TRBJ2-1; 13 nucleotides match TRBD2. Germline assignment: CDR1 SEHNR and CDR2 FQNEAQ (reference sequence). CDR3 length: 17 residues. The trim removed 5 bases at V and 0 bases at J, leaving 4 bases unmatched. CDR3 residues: CASSTRLAGGSYNEQFF. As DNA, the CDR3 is TGTGCCAGCAGCACCCGACTAGCGGGGGGCTCCTACAATGAGCAGTTCTTC.